One sample yielded the 14 T cell receptor beta chains listed below, sequenced in a study of blood T cell repertoires in COVID-19. Libraries were prepared by immunoSEQ multiplex PCR; TCRdb keeps only in-frame clonotypes and omits some of them. This sample has about 360,000 clones, with about 87% found just once. Material: peripheral blood. All receptors come from a human donor in a cohort sampled during active COVID-19.

This chain uses TRBV28 with TRBJ2-1; 8 bases align to TRBD2. Germline CDR1 and CDR2: MDHEN and SYDVKM. J gave up 0 bases and V 6 bases, and 7 bases lay outside the gene matches. CDR3 size: 16 residues. CDR3 sequence (DNA): TGTGCCAGCAGCCTTTTCAGCGGGAGCTCCTACAATGAGCAGTTCTTC. Its protein product is CASSLFSGSSYNEQFF.

There are a few counts of this clone. The CDR3 DNA sequence: TGTGCCAGCAGCTCAGAGAGCACAGGGGGTAATGAGCAGTTCTTC. It yields the protein CASSSESTGGNEQFF. The chain is built from TRBV5-6 and TRBJ2-1; 8 nucleotides match TRBD1. The CDR3 has 15 residues. V shed 3 bases and J 7 bases; nucleotides not matched to a gene: 9. The germline V gene has CDR1 SGHDT and CDR2 YYEEEE.

This rearrangement joins TRBV3-1 (or the pseudogene TRBV3-2) to TRBJ2-3; D is unclear. Trimming removed 1 base at V and 6 bases at J, with 8 bases between. CDR3 length: 13 residues. CDR1 is LGHDT, CDR2 YNNKEL, per germline (reference sequence). The CDR3: CASSQGRVDTQYF. The CDR3 region has the DNA TGTGCCAGCAGCCAAGGGAGAGTGGATACGCAGTATTTT.

This clone was detected only once. This rearrangement joins TRBV2 to TRBJ2-7; 10 bases map to TRBD2. The CDR3 extends over 17 amino acids. The germline V gene encodes CDR1 SNHLY and CDR2 FYNNEI. The trim removed 7 bases at V and 3 bases at J, leaving 15 bases unmatched. CDR3 DNA: TGTGCCAGCAATTTAGCGGGAGGCCATCCCCCTTTCTACGAGCAGTACTTC. This codes for CASNLAGGHPPFYEQYF. Full variable domain (missing parts from reference TRBV2 and TRBJ2-7): EPEVTQTPSHQVTQMGQEVILRCVPISNHLYFYWYRQILGQKVEFLVSFYNNEISEKSEIFDDQFSVERPDGSNFTLKIRSTKLEDSAMYFCASNLAGGHPPFYEQYFGPGTRLTVT.

The chain recombines TRBV2 with TRBJ2-5, with D possibly matching TRBD1 (5 bases). Germline loops: CDR1 SNHLY, CDR2 FYNNEI. The CDR3 is 14 residues long. Between the trimmed V and J ends, which lost 0 bases and 0 bases, there was a span of 5 bases. The CDR3 DNA follows: TGTGCCAGCAGTGAAGCACAGGACCAAGAGACCCAGTACTTC. It is translated as CASSEAQDQETQYF.

CDR3 DNA sequence: TGTGCCAGTAAAAGGACTAGCGGGGGCCAAACCTACAATGAGCAGTTCTTC. Its translation: CASKRTSGGQTYNEQFF. V usage is TRBV19 and J usage is TRBJ2-1; 13 positions agree with TRBD2. Germline CDR1 reads LNHDA; CDR2 reads SQIVND (reference sequence). The junction had 8 bases not matched to a gene; V was cut back by 7 bases and J by 2 bases. This CDR3 is built from 17 residues. The full variable domain, with the rest looked up from reference TRBV19 and TRBJ2-1, is DGGITQSPKYLFRKEGQNVTLSCEQNLNHDAMYWYRQDPGQGLRLIYYSQIVNDFQKGDIAEGYSVSREKKESFPLTVTSAQKNPTAFYLCASKRTSGGQTYNEQFFGPGTRLTVL.

CDR3 in amino acids: CASSLGQSTGELFF. DNA for the CDR3: TGTGCCAGCAGCTTGGGACAGTCCACCGGGGAGCTGTTTTTT. The rearrangement links TRBV7-3 to TRBJ2-2; 7 nucleotides line up with TRBD1. The germline V gene has CDR1 SGHTA and CDR2 FQGTGA. With V trimmed by 3 bases and J by 4 bases, 2 bases remained unmatched. This CDR3 is 14 amino acids long.

This clone was picked up one time. The V gene is TRBV10-3, the J gene TRBJ2-3; 11 bases map to TRBD2. CDR3 length: 16 residues. The germline CDR1 and CDR2 sequences are ENHRY and SYGVKD. The junction had 8 bases not matched to a gene; V was cut back by 7 bases and J by 2 bases. DNA for the CDR3: TGTGCCATCAAGCTAGCGGGGGGAAAACCCACAGATACGCAGTATTTT. Translated: CAIKLAGGKPTDTQYF.

This clone was observed a few times. J is TRBJ1-1 and V is TRBV9; TRBD1 might be the D (5 bases). Germline CDR1 SGDLS, CDR2 YYNGEE. V gave up 2 bases and J gave up 2 bases, with 7 bases separating them. This CDR3 has 13 residues. The CDR3 here is CASSVRANTEAFF. CDR3 coding DNA: TGTGCCAGCAGCGTCAGGGCCAACACTGAAGCTTTCTTT.

The chain is built from TRBV10-2 and TRBJ1-1; 11 bases align to TRBD1. Trimming removed 7 bases from V and 10 bases from J; junction bases left unmatched: 14. The CDR3 runs 15 residues. Germline V lookup: CDR1 WSHSY, CDR2 SAAADI. The CDR3 here is CASTGEGQGVPVAFF. The CDR3 nucleotides are TGCGCCAGCACCGGAGAGGGACAGGGGGTGCCCGTAGCTTTCTTT.

The rearrangement uses TRBV13 and TRBJ2-7, with TRBD2 identical over 11 bases. The length of the CDR3 is 18 residues. V shed 3 bases, J shed 6 bases, and the junction held 16 bases outside the gene matches. Germline CDR1 and CDR2: PRHDT and FYEKMQ (reference sequence). The CDR3 spells CASSLGSTLAGGPGEQYF. CDR3 in DNA: TGTGCCAGCAGCTTGGGGTCCACCTTAGCGGGGGGGCCAGGCGAGCAGTACTTC.

This clone was recorded a few times. The chain carries TRBV5-4 and TRBJ2-7, with 7 bases lining up with TRBD2. From germline, CDR1 is SGHNT and CDR2 YYREEE (reference sequence). The CDR3 runs to 14 residues. The V segment lost 0 bases and the J segment 6 bases; nucleotides outside the gene matches: 6. The CDR3 sequence is CASSLVGEGREQYF. The CDR3, as DNA: TGTGCCAGCAGCTTGGTCGGGGAGGGCCGCGAGCAGTACTTC.

This clone was counted a few times. The chain has TRBV7-3 and TRBJ1-1; D call uncertain. V was clipped by 5 bases and J by 5 bases, with 12 bases between them. Germline V gene sequence: CDR1 SGHTA, CDR2 FQGTGA. This CDR3 has 13 residues. The CDR3 sequence is CASSHQKDTEAFF. The CDR3 DNA reads TGTGCCAGCAGCCACCAGAAAGATACTGAAGCTTTCTTT.

The chain uses TRBV30 and TRBJ1-4; D might be TRBD1 (5 bases). The CDR3 runs 11 residues. CDR1 and CDR2 (germline): GTSNPN, SVGIG (reference sequence). Trimming took 4 bases from V and 15 from J, leaving 15 bases between them. The CDR3 DNA is TGTGCCTGGAATACAGGCGTTTCGATGTTTTTT. Encoded protein: CAWNTGVSMFF.